The 5 T cell receptor beta chains listed next were all sequenced from one sample in a study of blood T cell repertoires in COVID-19. Sequencing used immunoSEQ multiplex PCR; TCRdb keeps in-frame clones, though not all of them. The table has about 360,000 clones, approximately 86% seen once. The sample comprised peripheral blood. The receptors here all came from a woman aged 55-69 years with COVID-19, enrolled during active disease.

The chain recombines TRBV5-6 with TRBJ1-2, with 9 bases fitting TRBD1. The V and J ends lost 7 bases and 4 bases, in that order; junction bases with no gene match: 8. This CDR3 has 14 amino acids. Germline CDR1 SGHDT, CDR2 YYEEEE. CDR3 protein: CASWRQGGSYGYTF. The DNA for the CDR3 is TGTGCCAGCTGGAGACAGGGGGGATCCTATGGCTACACCTTC.

V and J are TRBV11-3 and TRBJ1-2, with D possibly matching TRBD1 (6 bases). The CDR3 sequence is 13 residues long. With 2 bases removed from V and 8 bases from J, the gap between germline ends came to 12 bases. Germline lookup yields CDR1 SGHNT and CDR2 YENEEA. The CDR3 here is CASSLQQGGGYTF. The DNA for the CDR3 is TGTGCCAGCAGCTTACAACAGGGTGGGGGCTACACCTTC.

The chain recombines TRBV6-5 with TRBJ1-1; 7 bases fit TRBD1. This CDR3 comprises 13 residues. The J segment lost 8 bases and the V segment lost 7 bases, leaving 10 bases of the junction unmatched. Per the germline V gene, CDR1 is MNHEY and CDR2 is SVGAGI. This CDR3 is CASIEQGGSEAFF. DNA of the CDR3: TGTGCCAGCATCGAGCAGGGGGGATCGGAAGCTTTCTTT.

This sequence joins TRBV7-3 and TRBJ2-5; perhaps TRBD2 as D (7 bases). The V gene's germline CDR1 is SGHTA and CDR2 FQGTGA. Deletions cut 5 bases from V and 5 bases from J, with 12 bases between. The length of the CDR3 is 13 residues. CDR3 DNA sequence: TGTGCCAGCAGCGGGGGGGCTTTGGAGACCCAGTACTTC. Translated, it gives CASSGGALETQYF.

This clone has only one observation. J is TRBJ2-6 and V is TRBV7-3, with a tentative D call TRBD2 (5 bases). CDR1 and CDR2 (germline): SGHTA, FQGTGA. The CDR3 runs 14 residues. Trimming removed 4 bases at V and 5 bases at J, with 9 bases between. This CDR3 reads CASSSYGRANVLTF. The CDR3 region has the DNA TGTGCCAGCAGCTCTTACGGGAGGGCCAACGTCCTGACTTTC. Looking up the rest from reference TRBV7-3 and TRBJ2-6 gives the full variable domain: GAGVSQTPSNKVTEKGKYVELRCDPISGHTALYWYRQSLGQGPEFLIYFQGTGAADDSGLPNDRFFAVRPEGSVSTLKIQRTERGDSAVYLCASSSYGRANVLTFGAGSRLTVL.